A single sample gave rise to the 13 T cell receptor beta chains below, sequenced in a study of blood T cell repertoires in COVID-19. The table came from immunoSEQ multiplex PCR; TCRdb's copy has only in-frame clones and leaves some out. The sample lists some 24,000 clones; 86% were seen once. The sample taken for sequencing was peripheral blood. The receptors come from a man aged 45-65 years with active COVID-19.

The CDR3 coding sequence is TGTGCCAGCAGCGAGCGTACAGGAGGGGGCGTTCAAGAGACCCAGTACTTC. This codes for CASSERTGGGVQETQYF. The chain links TRBV9 to TRBJ2-5; D might be TRBD1 (7 bases). This CDR3 comprises 17 residues. V lost 3 bases to trimming and J lost 2 bases, with 20 bases between them. In germline, CDR1 is SGDLS, CDR2 YYNGEE.

The V gene is TRBV5-1, the J gene TRBJ2-5; possible D gene TRBD2, 5 bases. Between the trimmed V and J ends, which lost 2 bases and 5 bases, there was a span of 7 bases. Germline V lookup: CDR1 SGHRS, CDR2 YFSETQ. The CDR3 length is 12 residues. This CDR3 reads CASSFGVETQYF. DNA for the CDR3: TGCGCCAGCAGCTTCGGGGTCGAGACCCAGTACTTC.

The V call is TRBV28, the J call TRBJ2-5; a possible D gene is TRBD1 (5 bases). CDR3 size: 12 residues. Trimming removed 6 bases from V and 5 bases from J, with 10 bases in between. Germline lookup yields CDR1 MDHEN and CDR2 SYDVKM. In DNA, the CDR3 is TGTGCCAGCAGACAGGCTATTGAGACCCAGTACTTC. This gives the protein CASRQAIETQYF.

The chain uses TRBV7-6 and TRBJ2-7, with 10 bases lining up with TRBD1. Germline V lookup: CDR1 SGHVS, CDR2 FNYEAQ. The CDR3 sequence is 15 residues long. V gave up 2 bases and J gave up 2 bases; unmatched junction bases: 3. In DNA form, the CDR3 reads TGTGCCAGCAGCTTATTAGGGACAGGGGCCTACGAGCAGTACTTC. Protein: CASSLLGTGAYEQYF.

This clone showed up just once. This sequence joins TRBV11-2 and TRBJ1-6, with a tentative D call TRBD1 (5 bases). V gave up 6 bases and J gave up 7 bases, with 19 bases separating them. CDR1 and CDR2 from the germline V gene are SGHAT and FQNNGV. The CDR3 loop spans 16 amino acids. CDR3 amino acids: CASRPPGGGSNSPLHF. CDR3 nucleotides: TGTGCCAGCAGACCCCCCGGGGGAGGGTCGAATTCACCCCTCCACTTT.

The chain combines TRBV4-2 with TRBJ2-1, with 8 positions matching TRBD2. The CDR3 sequence is 15 residues long. Germline CDR1 and CDR2: LGHNA and YNFKEQ. With 5 bases clipped from V and 1 base from J, the junction kept 4 bases outside the gene matches. The CDR3 nucleotides are TGTGCCAGCAGCTCAGCGGGAGAGTCCTACAATGAGCAGTTCTTC. Protein product: CASSSAGESYNEQFF.

This chain links TRBV7-9 with TRBJ2-3; weak D call: TRBD1 (5 bases). Trimming took off 5 bases at V and 1 base at J, with 10 bases between the two ends. Germline V lookup: CDR1 SEHNR, CDR2 FQNEAQ (reference sequence). The CDR3 is made up of 14 amino acids. This CDR3 reads CASSVQEGTDTQYF. In DNA form, the CDR3 reads TGTGCCAGCAGCGTACAGGAAGGCACAGATACGCAGTATTTT.

The chain recombines TRBV6-5 with TRBJ2-2; D unclear. Per the germline V gene, CDR1 is MNHEY and CDR2 is SVGAGI. Trimming took 5 bases from V and 2 from J, leaving 6 bases between them. The CDR3 totals 13 residues. The CDR3 here is CASSQTNTGELFF. The CDR3 DNA reads TGTGCCAGCAGTCAAACTAACACCGGGGAGCTGTTTTTT.

The chain is built from TRBV3-1 (or the pseudogene TRBV3-2) and TRBJ1-1; D not resolved. This CDR3 is 15 amino acids long. Germline CDR1 and CDR2: LGHDT and YNNKEL (reference sequence). Trimming stripped 1 base from V and 4 bases from J, with 13 bases between. The CDR3 loop is CASSQVRGSGTEAFF. As DNA, the CDR3 is TGTGCCAGCAGCCAAGTCCGAGGGAGCGGCACTGAAGCTTTCTTT.

J is TRBJ2-2 and V is TRBV3-1 (or the pseudogene TRBV3-2); a weak D match, TRBD2 (7 bases). The CDR3 consists of 16 residues. V gave up 4 bases and J gave up 5 bases, with 17 bases separating them. Germline values: CDR1 LGHDT, CDR2 YNNKEL (reference sequence). CDR3 nucleotides: TGTGCCAGCAGCCTCAGGACTAGGGGGTCGACCGGGGAGCTGTTTTTT. Amino acid sequence: CASSLRTRGSTGELFF.

This clone occurred once. The V and J genes are TRBV5-4 and TRBJ1-3; 9 positions match TRBD1. Germline V CDR1 and CDR2: SGHNT, YYREEE (reference sequence). The trim removed 1 base at V and 1 base at J, leaving 6 bases unmatched. The length of the CDR3 is 17 residues. The CDR3 DNA reads as TGTGCCAGCAGCTTGCGGGGGACAGGGACATCTGGAAACACCATATATTTT. Residues: CASSLRGTGTSGNTIYF. The variable domain in full, with the rest retrieved from reference TRBV5-4 and TRBJ1-3, is ETGVTQSPTHLIKTRGQQVTLRCSSQSGHNTVSWYQQALGQGPQFIFQYYREEENGRGNFPPRFSGLQFPNYSSELNVNALELDDSALYLCASSLRGTGTSGNTIYFGEGSWLTVV.

The chain is built from TRBV28 and TRBJ1-2; D call uncertain. V lost 8 bases to trimming and J lost 3 bases, with 16 bases between them. In germline, CDR1 is MDHEN, CDR2 SYDVKM. The CDR3 extends over 14 amino acids. The CDR3 protein is CASGLAGVYYGYTF. CDR3 coding DNA: TGTGCCAGCGGGTTGGCAGGTGTCTACTATGGCTACACCTTC.

The rearrangement uses TRBV19 and TRBJ2-1; D is possibly TRBD1 (5 bases). This CDR3 is built from 15 residues. CDR1 LNHDA and CDR2 SQIVND come from the germline V gene (reference sequence). V lost 1 base, J lost 2 bases, and 9 bases lay in between. The CDR3 DNA reads TGTGCCAGTAGTATAGGGGCAGGGACCTACAATGAGCAGTTCTTC. Translation gives CASSIGAGTYNEQFF.